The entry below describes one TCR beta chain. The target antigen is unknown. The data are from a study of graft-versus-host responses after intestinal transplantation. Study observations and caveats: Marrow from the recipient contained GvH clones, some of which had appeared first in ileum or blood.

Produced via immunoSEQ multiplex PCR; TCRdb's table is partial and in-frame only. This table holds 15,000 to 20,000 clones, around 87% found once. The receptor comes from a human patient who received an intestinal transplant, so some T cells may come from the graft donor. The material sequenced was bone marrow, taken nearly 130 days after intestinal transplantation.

The DNA for the CDR3 is TGTGCCACCAGCAGAGATCGTGAGCTAACCAATGAGCAGTTCTTC. Translated, it gives CATSRDRELTNEQFF. The rearrangement uses TRBV15 and TRBJ2-1, with D unclear. The CDR3 covers 15 residues. V lost 0 bases to trimming and J lost 6 bases, with 12 bases between them. The germline gives CDR1 LNHNV, CDR2 YYDKDF (reference sequence).